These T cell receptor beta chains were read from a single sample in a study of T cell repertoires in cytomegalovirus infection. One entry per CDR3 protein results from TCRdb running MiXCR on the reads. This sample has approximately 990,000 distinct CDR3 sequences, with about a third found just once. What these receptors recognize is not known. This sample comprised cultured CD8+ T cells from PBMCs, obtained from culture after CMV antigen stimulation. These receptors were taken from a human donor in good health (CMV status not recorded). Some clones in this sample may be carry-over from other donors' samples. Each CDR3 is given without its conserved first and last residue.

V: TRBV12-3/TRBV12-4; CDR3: ASRTGPDRTEAF
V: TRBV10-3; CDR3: AISGDGVYGYT
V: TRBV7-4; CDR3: ASSLAAARETQY
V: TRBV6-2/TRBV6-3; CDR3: ASSYPTDGYT
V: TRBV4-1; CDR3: ASSQDHEDPPEAF
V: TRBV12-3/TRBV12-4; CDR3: ASRPAVRGAIGIAYNEQF
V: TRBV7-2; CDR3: ASSLEVGLAGRGEDTQY
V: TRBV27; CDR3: ASSYLAGGFSSYNEQF
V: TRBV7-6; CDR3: ASSLGKVAEAF
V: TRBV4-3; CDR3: ASSQYPGGPYNEQF
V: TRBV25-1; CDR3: ASSVWDSPGNTIY
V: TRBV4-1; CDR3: ASSQEVGQTNTEAF
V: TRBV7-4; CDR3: ASSQGQSYNSPLH
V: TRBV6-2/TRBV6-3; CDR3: ASWPAGGGSVYNEQF
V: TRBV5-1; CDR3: ASSLSGDGAEQF
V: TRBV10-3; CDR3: AIRDQGYLMNTEAF
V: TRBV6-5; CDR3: ASTYGGGLSVGYT
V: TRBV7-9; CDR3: ASTDGAHGYT
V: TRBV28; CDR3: ASSLYQGQETQY
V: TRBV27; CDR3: ASSLVGPHQPQH
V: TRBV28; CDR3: ASRRTLNSYGYT
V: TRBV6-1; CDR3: ASSGRDADQPQH
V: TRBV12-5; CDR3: ASGSPSGITYQETQY
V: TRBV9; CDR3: ASSVETGGAYNEQF
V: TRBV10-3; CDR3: AISEALPDTQY
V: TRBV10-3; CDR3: AIRNGQLNTEAF
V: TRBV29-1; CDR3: SVEGRSDYEQY
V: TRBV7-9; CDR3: ASSLDRDRKTQY
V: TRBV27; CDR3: ASSLSSPVGGIHGYT
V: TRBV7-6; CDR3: ASRLDRGQLETQY
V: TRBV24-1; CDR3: ATAQGTEAF
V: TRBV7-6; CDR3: ASSNKGQGNTEAF
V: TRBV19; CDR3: ASSMWIRGTIDTQY
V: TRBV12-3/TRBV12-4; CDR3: ASSPGTGGFFQYGYT
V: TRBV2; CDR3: ASTLTGKGATQY
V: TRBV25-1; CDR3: ASSDGTPNEQF
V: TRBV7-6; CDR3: ASSFSPPPGTGEDTQF
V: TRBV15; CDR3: ATSGPRSETGDTQY
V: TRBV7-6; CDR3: ASSSRGAPGMDEQF
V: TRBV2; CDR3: AIPGQGRLEAF